This T cell receptor beta chain was captured in a study of CD8+ T cells in alopecia areata. This clone was detected once. V lost 0 bases to trimming and J lost 4 bases, with 16 bases between them. CDR3 size: 16 residues. CDR1 is SQVTM and CDR2 is ANQGSEA in the germline V gene. cDNA reverse transcribed from extracted RNA served as the sequencing template. TCRdb keeps only in-frame clones here, not all; method: immunoSEQ multiplex PCR. This sample has hundreds of thousands of clones; around 62% occur once, and the top ten carry around 0.46%. This clonotype originated in a human donor with alopecia areata. This sample comprised CD4+ T cells sorted from blood, obtained at week 0. This sequence joins TRBV29-1 and TRBJ1-3, with D unresolved. The CDR3 spells CSVEDRSGWKGNTIYF. The CDR3 coding sequence is TGCAGCGTTGAAGATCGTTCAGGCTGGAAAGGAAACACCATATATTTT.